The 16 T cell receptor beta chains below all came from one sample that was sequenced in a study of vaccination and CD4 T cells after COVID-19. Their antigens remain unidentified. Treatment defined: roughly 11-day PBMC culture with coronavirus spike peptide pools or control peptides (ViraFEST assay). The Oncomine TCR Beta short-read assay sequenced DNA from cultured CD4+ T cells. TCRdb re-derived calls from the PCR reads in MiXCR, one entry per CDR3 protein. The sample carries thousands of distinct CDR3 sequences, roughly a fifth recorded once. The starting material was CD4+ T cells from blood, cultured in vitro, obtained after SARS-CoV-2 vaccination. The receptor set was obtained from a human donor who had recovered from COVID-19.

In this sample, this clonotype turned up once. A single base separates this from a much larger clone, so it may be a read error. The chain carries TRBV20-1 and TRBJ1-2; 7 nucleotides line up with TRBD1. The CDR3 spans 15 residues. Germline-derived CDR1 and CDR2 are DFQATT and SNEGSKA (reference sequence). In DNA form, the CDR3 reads TGCAGTGCTAGAGTTGATGACAGGGTAGCCTATGGCCACACCTTC. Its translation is CSARVDDRVAYGHTF.

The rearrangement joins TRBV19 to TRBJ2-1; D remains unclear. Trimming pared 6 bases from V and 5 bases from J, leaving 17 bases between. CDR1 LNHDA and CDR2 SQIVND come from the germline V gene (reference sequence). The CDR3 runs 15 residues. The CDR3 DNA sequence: TGTGCCAGTAGCGTGGGCCACCCCCTAAACAATGAGCAGTTCTTC. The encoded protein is CASSVGHPLNNEQFF.

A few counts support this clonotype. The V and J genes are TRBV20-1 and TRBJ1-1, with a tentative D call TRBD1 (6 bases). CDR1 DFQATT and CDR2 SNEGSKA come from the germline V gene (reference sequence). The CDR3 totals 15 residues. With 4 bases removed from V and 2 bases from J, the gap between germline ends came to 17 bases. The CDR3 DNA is TGCAGTGCTAATCGCCCAGACAGGATAAACACTGAAGCTTTCTTT. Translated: CSANRPDRINTEAFF.

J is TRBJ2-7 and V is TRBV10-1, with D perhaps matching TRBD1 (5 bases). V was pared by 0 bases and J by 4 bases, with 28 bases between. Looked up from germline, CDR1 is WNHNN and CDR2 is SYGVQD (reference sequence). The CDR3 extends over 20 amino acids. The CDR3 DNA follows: TGCGCCAGCAGTGAGTCGTCGGTTTTAGGGGTTAGGCAGGCGTCGTACGAGCAGTACTTC. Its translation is CASSESSVLGVRQASYEQYF.

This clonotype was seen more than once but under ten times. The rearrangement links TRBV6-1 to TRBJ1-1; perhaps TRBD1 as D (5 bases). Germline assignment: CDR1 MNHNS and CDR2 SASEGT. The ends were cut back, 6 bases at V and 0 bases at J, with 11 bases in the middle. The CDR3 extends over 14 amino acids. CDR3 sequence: CASSRDGMNTEAFF. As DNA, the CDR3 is TGTGCCAGCAGCCGGGACGGGATGAACACTGAAGCTTTCTTT.

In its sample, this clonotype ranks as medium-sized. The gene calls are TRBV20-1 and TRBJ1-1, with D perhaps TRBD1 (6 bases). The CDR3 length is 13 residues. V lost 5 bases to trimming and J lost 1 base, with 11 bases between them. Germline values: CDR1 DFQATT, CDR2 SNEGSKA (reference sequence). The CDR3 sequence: CSAGGGWNTEAFF. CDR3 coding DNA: TGCAGTGCTGGAGGGGGATGGAACACTGAAGCTTTCTTT.

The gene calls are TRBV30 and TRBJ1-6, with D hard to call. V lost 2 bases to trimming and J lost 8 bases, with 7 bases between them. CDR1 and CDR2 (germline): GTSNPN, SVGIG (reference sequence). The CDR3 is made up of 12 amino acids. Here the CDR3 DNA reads TGTGCCTGGAGTACAATATATTCACCCCTCCACTTT. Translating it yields CAWSTIYSPLHF.

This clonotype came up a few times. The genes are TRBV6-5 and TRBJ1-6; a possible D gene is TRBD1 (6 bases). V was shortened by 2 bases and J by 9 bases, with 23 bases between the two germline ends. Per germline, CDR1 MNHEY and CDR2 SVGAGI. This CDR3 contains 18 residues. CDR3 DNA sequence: TGTGCCAGCAGTTACGCGGGACATAGGAACCGGGGTGCTTCACCCCTCCACTTT. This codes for CASSYAGHRNRGASPLHF.

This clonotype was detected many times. The CDR3 DNA follows: TGTGCCAGCAGCCCTGTACAGAGTTCACCCCTCCACTTT. Translated, it gives CASSPVQSSPLHF. The chain couples TRBV6-1 to TRBJ1-6; D gene unclear. Germline-derived CDR1 and CDR2 are MNHNS and SASEGT. CDR3 length equals 13 residues. Trimming left V 6 bases short and J 9 bases short, with 12 bases between.

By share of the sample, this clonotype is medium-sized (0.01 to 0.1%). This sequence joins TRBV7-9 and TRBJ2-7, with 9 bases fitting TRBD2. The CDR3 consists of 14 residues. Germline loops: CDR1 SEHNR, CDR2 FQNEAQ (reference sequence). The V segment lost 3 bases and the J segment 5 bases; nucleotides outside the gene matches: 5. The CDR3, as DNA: TGTGCCAGCAGCTTCCAGCGGGGGGTGAACGAGCAGTACTTC. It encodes CASSFQRGVNEQYF.

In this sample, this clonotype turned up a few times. CDR3: CASSSSGGQETQYF. CDR3 nucleotide sequence: TGCGCCAGCAGTTCATCGGGGGGGCAAGAGACCCAGTACTTC. The chain has TRBV5-1 and TRBJ2-5, with 8 bases that match TRBD2. Trimming cost V 5 bases and J 2 bases; bases outside gene matches: 5. Germline CDR1 SGHRS, CDR2 YFSETQ. This CDR3 has 14 amino acids.

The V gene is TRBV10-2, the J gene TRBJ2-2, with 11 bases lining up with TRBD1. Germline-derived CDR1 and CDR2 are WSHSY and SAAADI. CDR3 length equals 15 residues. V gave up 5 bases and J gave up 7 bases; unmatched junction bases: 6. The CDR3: CASSPGTGGNGELFF. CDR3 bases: TGCGCCAGCAGTCCCGGGACAGGGGGTAACGGGGAGCTGTTTTTT.

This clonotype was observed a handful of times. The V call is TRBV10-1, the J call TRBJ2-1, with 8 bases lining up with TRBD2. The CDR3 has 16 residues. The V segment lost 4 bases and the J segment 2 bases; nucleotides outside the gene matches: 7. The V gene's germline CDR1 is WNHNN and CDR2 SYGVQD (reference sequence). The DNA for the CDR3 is TGCGCCAGCAGTGCCCATCATAGCGGGACCTACAATGAGCAGTTCTTC. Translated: CASSAHHSGTYNEQFF.

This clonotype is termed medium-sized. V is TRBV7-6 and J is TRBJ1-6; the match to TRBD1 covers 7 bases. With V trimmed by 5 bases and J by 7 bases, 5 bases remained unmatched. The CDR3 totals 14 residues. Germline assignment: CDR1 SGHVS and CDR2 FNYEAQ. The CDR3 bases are TGTGCCAGCAGCCCGCGACAGGGAAATTCACCCCTCCACTTT. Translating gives CASSPRQGNSPLHF.

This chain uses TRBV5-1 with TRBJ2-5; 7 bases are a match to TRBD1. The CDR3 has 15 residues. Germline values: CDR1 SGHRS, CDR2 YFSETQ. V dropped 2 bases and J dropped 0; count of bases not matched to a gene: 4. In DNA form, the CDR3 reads TGCGCCAGCAGCTTTCTTGGGACAGACCAAGAGACCCAGTACTTC. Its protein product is CASSFLGTDQETQYF.

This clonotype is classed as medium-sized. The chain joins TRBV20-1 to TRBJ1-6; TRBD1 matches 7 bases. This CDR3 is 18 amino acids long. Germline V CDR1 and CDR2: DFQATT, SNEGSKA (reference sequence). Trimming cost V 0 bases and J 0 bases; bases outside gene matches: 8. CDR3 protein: CSARDRKQGGSYNSPLHF. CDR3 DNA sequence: TGCAGTGCTAGAGATCGTAAGCAGGGGGGCTCCTATAATTCACCCCTCCACTTT.